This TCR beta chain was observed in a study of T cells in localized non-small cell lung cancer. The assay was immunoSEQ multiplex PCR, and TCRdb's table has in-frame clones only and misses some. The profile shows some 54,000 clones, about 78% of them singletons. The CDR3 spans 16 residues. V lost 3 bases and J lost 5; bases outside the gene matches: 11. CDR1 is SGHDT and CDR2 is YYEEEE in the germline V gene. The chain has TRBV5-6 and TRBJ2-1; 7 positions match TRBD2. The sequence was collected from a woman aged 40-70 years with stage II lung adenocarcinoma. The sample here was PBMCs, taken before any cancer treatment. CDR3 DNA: TGTGCCAGCAGCTCTTACGGCGGACTAGAAGACAATGAGCAGTTCTTC. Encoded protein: CASSSYGGLEDNEQFF.